This T cell receptor beta chain is from a study of blood T cell repertoires in COVID-19 (dated by TCRdb to about 2020). Study-wide context: Samples covering the acute and convalescent phases of COVID-19 were provided by collaborators in the United States, Italy and Spain. The prospective study material was composed of cDNA or gDNA derived from T cells, B-cell-depleted T cells, or PBMCs. The dataset comprised deeply sampled blood TCRbeta repertoires from subjects exposed to, actively infected with, or recovered from COVID-19. The repertoires were released in a freely available public database meant as a resource for research on the immune response to SARS-CoV-2. The samples were drawn from the first 160 participants of the ongoing ImmuneRACE study and from roughly 1,300 subjects provided by 6 global collaborators. Sample metadata almost always included a de-identified subject ID, COVID-19 status, age in years and sex. HLA class I and class II types, where available, came from metadata supplied by the sample provider rather than from assay-based typing.

Whole blood was collected in K2EDTA tubes by collaborating institutions according to the institutions' own protocols. Collaborator samples were shipped for TCRbeta analysis as frozen whole blood, isolated PBMCs, or DNA extracted from either sample type. Remarks on this clone: It has no known antigen specificity. No per-base quality is available; no much larger clone lies one base away.

The V and J ends are trimmed by 5 bases and 0 bases, leaving 28 bases between them. In the germline V gene, CDR1 corresponds to SGHVS and CDR2 to FNYEAQ. From the cysteine through the phenylalanine, the CDR3 covers 20 amino acids. CDR3 DNA is the only sequence kept; it has 60 bases, read in frame from the first base. The immunoSEQ Assay, a bias-controlled multiplex PCR, was used to amplify TCRbeta CDR3 regions from genomic DNA. The paper's data handling went like this. The number of nucleated cells in each sample was estimated by amplification of reference gene primers within the assay. Sequence reads were collapsed and filtered to measure the absolute abundance of every unique TCRbeta CDR3 rearrangement. For each sample, productive Simpson clonality was calculated as the square root of Simpson's diversity index over productive rearrangements. Drawn from immuneACCESS, this table holds only the in-frame rearrangements with V and J called that TCRdb kept. Clones are partly lost; checked studies trace under half to an unresolved V gene and leave the rest unexplained. Clone size and V and J calls were adopted from that table, with D and trimming inferred from the DNA. This sample comprises 300,000 to 450,000 clones, roughly 85% of them detected only once. In total, the top ten clones hold roughly 3.6% of the sample.

The research as a whole found: The quantity of clinical and demographic metadata differed by source and by participant and was supplied without curation.

Input material: peripheral blood. The TCR sequence derives from a woman under 30 with acute or convalescent COVID-19. The rearranged segments are TRBV7-6 and TRBJ1-1; the D region possibly corresponds to TRBD1 (5 bases align). The CDR3 sequence is CASSQVGGIGFDGVNTEAFF. DNA sequence: TGTGCCAGCAGCCAGGTGGGGGGAATAGGATTTGATGGGGTGAACACTGAAGCTTTCTTT.